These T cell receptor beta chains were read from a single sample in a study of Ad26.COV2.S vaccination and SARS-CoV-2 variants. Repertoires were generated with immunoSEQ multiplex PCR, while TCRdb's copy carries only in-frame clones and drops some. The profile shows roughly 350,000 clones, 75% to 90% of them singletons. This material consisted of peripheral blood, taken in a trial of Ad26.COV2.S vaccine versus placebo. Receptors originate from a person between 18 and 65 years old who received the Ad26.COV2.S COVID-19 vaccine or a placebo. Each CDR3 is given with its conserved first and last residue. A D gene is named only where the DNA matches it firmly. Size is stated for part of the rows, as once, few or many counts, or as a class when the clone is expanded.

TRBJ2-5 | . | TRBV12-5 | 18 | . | CASGLCGQGKGSQETQYF | TGTGCTAGTGGTTTGTGTGGGCAGGGGAAGGGGAGCCAAGAGACCCAGTACTTC
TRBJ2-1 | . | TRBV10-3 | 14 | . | CAISESQQRNEQFF | TGTGCCATCAGTGAGTCCCAGCAACGGAATGAGCAGTTCTTC
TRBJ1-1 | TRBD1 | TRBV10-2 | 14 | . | CASNGQGAVTEAFF | TGCGCCAGCAATGGACAGGGGGCTGTCACTGAAGCTTTCTTT
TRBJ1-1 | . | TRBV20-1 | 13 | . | CSASEAVNTEAFF | TGCAGTGCTAGTGAGGCAGTGAACACTGAAGCTTTCTTT
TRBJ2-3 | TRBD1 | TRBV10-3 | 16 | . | CAISDRTGGGTDTQYF | TGTGCCATCAGTGACCGGACAGGGGGCGGAACGGATACGCAGTATTTT
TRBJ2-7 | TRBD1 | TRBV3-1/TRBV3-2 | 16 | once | CASSQEGQGASYEQYF | TGTGCCAGCAGCCAAGAGGGGCAGGGGGCGTCCTACGAGCAGTACTTC
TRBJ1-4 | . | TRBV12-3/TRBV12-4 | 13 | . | CASSLREGEKLFF | TGTGCCAGCAGTTTGAGGGAGGGTGAAAAACTGTTTTTT
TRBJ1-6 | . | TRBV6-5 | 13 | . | CASSRGMDSPLHF | TGTGCCAGCAGCAGGGGTATGGATTCACCCCTCCACTTT
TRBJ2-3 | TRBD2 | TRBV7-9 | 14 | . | CASSDSGGSDTQYF | TGTGCCAGCAGCGACAGCGGGGGGTCAGATACGCAGTATTTT
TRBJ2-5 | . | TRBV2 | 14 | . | CASSEEISAETQYF | TGTGCCAGCAGTGAAGAGATCTCTGCAGAGACCCAGTACTTC
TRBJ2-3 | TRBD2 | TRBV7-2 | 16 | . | CASSPLAGGIGDTQYF | TGTGCCAGCAGCCCACTAGCGGGGGGGATCGGAGATACGCAGTATTTT
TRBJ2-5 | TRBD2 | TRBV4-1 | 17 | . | CASSRTSGGGRKETQYF | TGCGCCAGCAGCAGGACTAGCGGGGGCGGGCGAAAAGAGACCCAGTACTTC
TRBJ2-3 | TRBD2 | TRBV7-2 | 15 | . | CASSYPGTSSDTQYF | TGTGCCAGCAGCTATCCCGGGACTAGTTCAGATACGCAGTATTTT
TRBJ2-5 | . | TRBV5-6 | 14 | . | CASSLAGLPGTQYF | TGTGCCAGCAGCTTGGCCGGACTCCCGGGGACCCAGTACTTC
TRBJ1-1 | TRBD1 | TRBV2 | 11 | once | CASSMDRGVFF | TGTGCCAGCAGTATGGACAGGGGAGTTTTCTTT
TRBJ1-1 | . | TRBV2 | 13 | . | CASSEFKGPEAFF | TGTGCCAGCAGTGAATTTAAGGGGCCTGAAGCTTTCTTT
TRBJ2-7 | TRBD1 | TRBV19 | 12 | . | CASRNRGYEQYF | TGTGCCAGTAGAAACAGGGGCTACGAGCAGTACTTC